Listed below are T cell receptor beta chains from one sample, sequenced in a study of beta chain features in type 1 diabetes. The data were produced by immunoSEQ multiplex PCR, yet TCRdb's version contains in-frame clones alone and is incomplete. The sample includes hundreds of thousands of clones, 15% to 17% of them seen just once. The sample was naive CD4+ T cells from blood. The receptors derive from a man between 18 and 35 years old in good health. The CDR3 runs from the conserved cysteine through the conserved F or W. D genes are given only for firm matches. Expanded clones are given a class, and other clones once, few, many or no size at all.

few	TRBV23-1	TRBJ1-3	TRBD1	CASSQLGQSKTCSGNTIYF	TGCGCCAGCAGTCAGCTGGGACAGTCCAAAACTTGCTCTGGAAACACCATATATTTT
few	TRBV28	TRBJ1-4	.	CASSLPWGSEKLFF	TGTGCCAGCTCATTGCCTTGGGGTAGTGAAAAACTGTTTTTT
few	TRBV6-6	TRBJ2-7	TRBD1	CASRLGQGAYEQYF	TGTGCCAGCAGACTGGGACAGGGGGCTTACGAGCAGTACTTC
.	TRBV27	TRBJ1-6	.	CASSLEGPESPLHF	TGTGCCAGCAGTTTGGAGGGACCTGAGTCACCCCTCCACTTT
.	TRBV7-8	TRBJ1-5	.	CASSSVREQPQHF	TGTGCCAGCAGCTCAGTGAGGGAACAGCCCCAGCATTTT
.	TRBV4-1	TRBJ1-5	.	CASSQEVGNQPQHF	TGCGCCAGCAGCCAAGAAGTGGGCAATCAGCCCCAGCATTTT
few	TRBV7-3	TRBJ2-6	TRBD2	CASSPTSGAGANVLTF	TGTGCCAGCAGCCCAACTAGCGGGGCTGGGGCCAACGTCCTGACTTTC
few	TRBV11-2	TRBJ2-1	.	CASSSVRDTSYNEQFF	TGTGCCAGCAGCTCGGTCCGAGACACCTCCTACAATGAGCAGTTCTTC
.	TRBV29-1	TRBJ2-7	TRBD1	CSAGQGFFYEQYF	TGCAGCGCAGGACAGGGGTTTTTCTACGAGCAGTACTTC
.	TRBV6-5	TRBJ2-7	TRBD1	CASSRDRIYEQYF	TGTGCCAGCAGTCGGGACAGGATCTACGAGCAGTACTTC
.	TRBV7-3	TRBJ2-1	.	CASSLNSQSYNEQFF	TGTGCCAGCAGCTTAAATTCCCAGTCCTACAATGAGCAGTTCTTC
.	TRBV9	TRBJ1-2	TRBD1	CASSADRVGYGYTF	TGTGCCAGCAGCGCAGACAGGGTTGGCTATGGCTACACCTTC
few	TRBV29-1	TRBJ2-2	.	CSVGPRLGTGELFF	TGCAGCGTTGGCCCCCGACTGGGTACCGGGGAGCTGTTTTTT
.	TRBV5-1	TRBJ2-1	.	CASSSWLREQFF	TGCGCCAGCAGCTCTTGGCTACGAGAGCAGTTCTTC
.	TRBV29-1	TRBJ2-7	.	CSVDGGRGYEQYF	TGCAGCGTTGATGGTGGGAGAGGGTACGAGCAGTACTTC
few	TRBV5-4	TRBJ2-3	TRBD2	CASSLGGLAASTDTQYF	TGTGCCAGCAGCTTGGGCGGCCTAGCGGCTAGCACAGATACGCAGTATTTT
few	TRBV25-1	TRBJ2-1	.	CASYSGRNNNEQFF	TGTGCCAGCTACTCGGGACGGAACAACAATGAGCAGTTCTTC
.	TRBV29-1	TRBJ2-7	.	CSVGSGEAYEQYF	TGCAGCGTTGGGTCAGGGGAGGCCTACGAGCAGTACTTC
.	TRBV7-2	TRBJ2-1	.	CASSLDAGRNEQFF	TGTGCCAGCAGCTTAGATGCGGGACGGAATGAGCAGTTCTTC
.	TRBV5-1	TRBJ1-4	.	CASSLGQGWEKLFF	TGCGCCAGCAGCTTGGGGCAGGGATGGGAAAAACTGTTTTTT
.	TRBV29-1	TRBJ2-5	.	CSVKGQQETQYF	TGCAGCGTCAAAGGACAGCAAGAGACCCAGTACTTC
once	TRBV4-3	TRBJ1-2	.	CASSQGGATTYGYTF	TGCGCCAGCAGCCAAGGGGGGGCAACTACCTATGGCTACACCTTC
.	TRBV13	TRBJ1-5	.	CASSLFSGKRESQPQHF	TGTGCCAGCAGCTTATTTTCCGGGAAACGAGAATCTCAGCCCCAGCATTTT
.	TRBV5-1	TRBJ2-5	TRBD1	CASSSGTGAIQETQYF	TGCGCCAGCAGTTCCGGGACAGGGGCGATACAAGAGACCCAGTACTTC
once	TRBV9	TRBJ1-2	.	CASSVGTDPTYGYTF	TGTGCCAGCAGCGTAGGTACGGACCCTACCTATGGCTACACCTTC
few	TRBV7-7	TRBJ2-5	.	CASSLEDGAKTQYF	TGTGCTAGCAGCTTAGAGGATGGCGCTAAGACCCAGTACTTC
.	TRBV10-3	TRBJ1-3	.	CAISPPGRTGNTIYF	TGTGCCATCAGCCCCCCCGGGAGAACTGGAAACACCATATATTTT
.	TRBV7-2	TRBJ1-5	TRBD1	CASSLVGQGDQPQHF	TGTGCCAGCAGCTTAGTCGGACAGGGAGATCAGCCCCAGCATTTT
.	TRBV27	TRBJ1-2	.	CASSLIRDYGYTF	TGTGCCAGCAGTTTAATCCGTGACTATGGCTACACCTTC